This TCR beta chain was obtained from a study of a mutant IDH1 vaccine in newly diagnosed glioma. CDR3 length equals 13 residues. Germline loops: CDR1 SGHNT, CDR2 YENEEA. V lost 6 bases and J 5 bases, leaving 13 bases between the germline ends. Sequencing was performed with immunoSEQ multiplex PCR; in TCRdb, only in-frame clones are kept and a portion is missing. The sample has about 36,000 clones, 80% seen once. Time point defined: week 11, during vaccination. It was 300 ug of mutant IDH1 20-mer peptide that made up each vaccine dose, given with topical imiquimod. New WHO grade 3 or 4 astrocytomas that were IDH1-mutant and ATRX-lost occurred in the donors. Turning to this clone: Its specificity is unknown.

Points from the study as a whole: Pseudoprogression appeared independent of alterations in top peripheral clonotypes.

This receptor was obtained from a woman in her 30s with glioma. Some clones in this sample may be carry-over from other donors' samples. Sequencing used peripheral blood mononuclear cells (PBMCs), obtained from a glioma patient whose treatment included an IDH1 peptide vaccine. The chain has TRBV11-3 and TRBJ2-5; perhaps TRBD2 as D (5 bases). CDR3 nucleotide sequence: TGTGCCAGCAGTCAGAGAGGGCAGGAGACCCAGTACTTC. Protein: CASSQRGQETQYF.